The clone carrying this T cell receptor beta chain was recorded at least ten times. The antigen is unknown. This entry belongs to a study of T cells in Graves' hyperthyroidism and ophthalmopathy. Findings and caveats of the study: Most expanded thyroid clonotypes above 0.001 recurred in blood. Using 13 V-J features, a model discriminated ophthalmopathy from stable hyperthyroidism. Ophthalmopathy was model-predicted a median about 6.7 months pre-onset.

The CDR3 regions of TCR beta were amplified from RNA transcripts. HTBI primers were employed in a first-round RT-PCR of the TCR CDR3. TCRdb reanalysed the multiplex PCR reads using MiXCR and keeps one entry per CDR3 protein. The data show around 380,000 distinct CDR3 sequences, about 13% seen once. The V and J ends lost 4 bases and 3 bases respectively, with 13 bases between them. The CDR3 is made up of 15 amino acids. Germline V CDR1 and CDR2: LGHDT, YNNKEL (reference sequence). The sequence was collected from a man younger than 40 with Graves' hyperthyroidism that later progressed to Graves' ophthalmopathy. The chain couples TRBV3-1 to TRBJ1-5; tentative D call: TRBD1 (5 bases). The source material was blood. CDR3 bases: TGTGCCAGCAGCCCACGGGGGAACATCAATCAGCCCCAGCATTTT. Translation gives CASSPRGNINQPQHF.